The 12 T cell receptor beta chains given below trace back to one sample, sequenced in a study of OX40 agonist ivuxolimab in advanced cancers. The method was immunoSEQ multiplex PCR; TCRdb's version includes in-frame clones alone and lacks a portion of them. The table has 20,000 to 25,000 clones, about four fifths seen once. Sample: CD4+ or CD8+ T cells sorted from blood, taken in a trial of the OX40 agonist ivuxolimab. These receptors originate from an adult with an advanced solid tumor such as melanoma, head and neck, liver or kidney cancer.

This clone was counted a few times. This chain links TRBV10-3 with TRBJ2-1, with D unresolved. In germline, CDR1 is ENHRY, CDR2 SYGVKD. CDR3 length: 15 amino acids. Trimming stripped 0 bases from V and 2 bases from J, with 8 bases between. The chain's CDR3 is CAISESQAAYNEQFF. The DNA for the CDR3 is TGTGCCATCAGTGAGTCTCAGGCGGCCTACAATGAGCAGTTCTTC.

V and J are TRBV18 and TRBJ1-1; D gene uncertain. Deletions cut 3 bases from V and 11 bases from J, with 16 bases between. The CDR3 runs to 13 residues. Germline CDR1 KGHSH, CDR2 LQKENI. The CDR3 loop is CASSPQDQIVAFF. For the CDR3, the DNA is TGTGCCAGCTCACCCCAAGACCAGATAGTCGCTTTCTTT.

CDR3 DNA: TGTGCCAGCAGCCAATCGTTTGGGGAAGGAAGTCTCCAAGAGACCCAGTACTTC. Its translation is CASSQSFGEGSLQETQYF. This sequence joins TRBV16 and TRBJ2-5; D uncertain. This CDR3 is 18 amino acids long. Trimming took 0 bases from V and 1 from J, leaving 18 bases between them. Germline V gene lookup returns CDR1 KGHSY and CDR2 FQNENV.

The V and J genes are TRBV7-2 and TRBJ2-5; D gene uncertain. The end of the DNA fits TRBJ2-7 better, so the J call may be wrong. This CDR3 region has 12 residues. Germline V CDR1 and CDR2: SGHTA, FQGNSA. The CDR3 region is CASSLDFYEQYF. The CDR3, as DNA: TGTGCCAGCAGCTTAGATTTCTACGAGCAGTACTTC.

The J gene is TRBJ2-7, the V gene TRBV29-1; 9 bases match TRBD1. The CDR3 has 18 residues. CDR1 is SQVTM, CDR2 ANQGSEA, per germline. V was pared by 0 bases and J by 6 bases, with 18 bases of the junction left unmatched. CDR3 protein: CSVEDRKVLGTGTSEQYF. CDR3 DNA sequence: TGCAGCGTTGAAGATAGAAAAGTATTGGGGACAGGGACGAGCGAGCAGTACTTC.

V gene TRBV27 combines with J gene TRBJ1-4, with D possibly matching TRBD1 (6 bases). The CDR3 has 13 residues. Trimming cost V 2 bases and J 10 bases, with 11 bases left between them. Germline V CDR1 and CDR2: MNHEY, SMNVEV (reference sequence). CDR3 in DNA: TGTGCCAGCAGTTTAACCCAGACAGGAAAACTGTTTTTT. This codes for CASSLTQTGKLFF.

This sequence joins TRBV30 and TRBJ1-3; 8 nucleotides align to TRBD1. This CDR3 has 13 residues. The V and J ends lost 7 bases and 4 bases, in that order; junction bases with no gene match: 6. In germline, CDR1 is GTSNPN, CDR2 SVGIG (reference sequence). This CDR3 reads CASTDRVGNTIYF. Written as DNA, the CDR3 is TGTGCCTCAACGGACAGGGTCGGAAACACCATATATTTT. Drawing the rest from reference TRBV30 and TRBJ1-3, the complete variable domain is SQTIHQWPATLVQPVGSPLSLECTVEGTSNPNLYWYRQAAGRGLQLLFYSVGIGQISSEVPQNLSASRPQDRQFILSSKKLLLSDSGFYLCASTDRVGNTIYFGEGSWLTVV.

The rearrangement links TRBV28 to TRBJ2-3, with TRBD2 matching 11 bases. Germline CDR1 MDHEN, CDR2 SYDVKM. The ends lost 4 bases at V and 3 bases at J; junction bases unmatched: 9. This CDR3 is 17 amino acids long. This chain's CDR3 is CASSSPRTSGFTDTQYF. The CDR3 DNA reads as TGTGCCAGCAGTTCTCCTCGGACTAGCGGGTTTACAGATACGCAGTATTTT.

The chain has TRBV15 and TRBJ2-7; D unclear. CDR1 is LNHNV, CDR2 YYDKDF, per germline (reference sequence). This CDR3 has 14 residues. Trimming cost V 5 bases and J 5 bases, with 16 bases left between them. The CDR3 here is CATSRLLGVHEQYF. DNA of the CDR3: TGTGCCACCAGCCGATTACTGGGCGTCCACGAGCAGTACTTC.

The genes are TRBV27 and TRBJ1-2; a weak D match, TRBD1 (6 bases). Trimming took 4 bases from V and 0 from J, leaving 12 bases between them. CDR1 MNHEY and CDR2 SMNVEV come from the germline V gene (reference sequence). The CDR3 sequence is 15 residues long. This chain's CDR3 is CASSSYRDTNYGYTF. As DNA, the CDR3 is TGTGCCAGCAGTTCCTACAGGGATACTAACTATGGCTACACCTTC.

The V call is TRBV15, the J call TRBJ2-7; no firm D call. Looked up from germline, CDR1 is LNHNV and CDR2 is YYDKDF (reference sequence). V was cut by 8 bases and J by 3 bases, with 11 bases left in between. The CDR3 totals 12 residues. The CDR3 here is CATGLGGYEQYF. The CDR3 coding sequence is TGTGCCACCGGGCTGGGCGGCTACGAGCAGTACTTC.

This sequence joins TRBV5-4 and TRBJ2-1, with 7 bases fitting TRBD1. Looked up from germline, CDR1 is SGHNT and CDR2 is YYREEE (reference sequence). This CDR3 has 16 amino acids. The V and J ends lost 1 base and 3 bases, in that order; junction bases with no gene match: 7. CDR3 region: CASSLFGTAHYNEQFF. The DNA of the CDR3 is TGTGCCAGCAGCTTGTTTGGGACAGCCCACTACAATGAGCAGTTCTTC.